The entry below gives a single TCR beta chain sequence along with its context. This sample was taken from a study of OX40 agonist ivuxolimab in advanced cancers. The assay was immunoSEQ multiplex PCR, and TCRdb's table has in-frame clones only and misses some. This table holds about 44,000 clones, approximately 91% found once. The V end lost 2 bases, the J end lost 4 bases, and 12 bases lay between the germline ends. Germline V gene data show CDR1 as SEHNR and CDR2 as FQNEAQ (reference sequence). The CDR3 is 14 residues long. The chain has TRBV7-9 and TRBJ2-7; TRBD1 might be the D (6 bases). This receptor was obtained from an adult with an advanced solid tumor such as melanoma, head and neck, liver or kidney cancer. Source: CD4+ or CD8+ T cells sorted from blood, taken in a trial of the OX40 agonist ivuxolimab. The CDR3 coding sequence is TGTGCCAGCAGCTTATCCGTGACAGGTTACGAGCAGTACTTC. Encoded protein: CASSLSVTGYEQYF. The full variable domain, completed using reference TRBV7-9 and TRBJ2-7, is DTGVSQNPRHKITKRGQNVTFRCDPISEHNRLYWYRQTLGQGPEFLTYFQNEAQLEKSRLLSDRFSAERPKGSFSTLEIQRTEQGDSAMYLCASSLSVTGYEQYFGPGTRLTVT.